Following are 5 T cell receptor beta chains from one sample sequenced in a study of human T cells and chemical hapten exposure. This sample's time point: pre-sensitization, week 0. Sample treatment: therapeutic diphenylcyclopropenone sensitization with weekly scalp DPC. TCRdb reprocessed the RACE reads via MiXCR and lists one record per CDR3 protein. The sample comprises some 400,000 distinct CDR3 sequences, 5.1% of which are singletons, and 2% to 3% rests with the top ten. Sequencing was performed on whole blood, taken in connection with sensitization to the hapten diphenylcyclopropenone (DPC). The receptors stem from a woman aged 45-60 years with alopecia areata. Some clones in this sample may be carry-over from other donors' samples.

This clonotype has a handful of counts. The rearrangement uses TRBV2 and TRBJ1-1; D may be TRBD1 (6 bases). The germline V gene encodes CDR1 SNHLY and CDR2 FYNNEI. The V end lost 5 bases, the J end lost 5 bases, and 15 bases lay between the germline ends. The CDR3 totals 14 residues. The CDR3 bases are TGTGCCAGCAGTCGAAGACAGGCCGGGACTGAAGCTTTCTTT. This encodes CASSRRQAGTEAFF.

Many counts were recorded for this clonotype. The J gene is TRBJ2-3, the V gene TRBV6-5, with D perhaps matching TRBD2 (6 bases). Germline CDR1 is MNHEY and CDR2 is SVGAGI. This CDR3 contains 15 residues. V was clipped by 4 bases and J by 9 bases, with 20 bases between them. The CDR3 is CASSLRPGLGGTQYF. The CDR3 nucleotides are TGTGCCAGCAGTTTACGGCCGGGACTTGGGGGGACGCAGTATTTT.

The gene calls are TRBV20-1 and TRBJ1-2, with D perhaps matching TRBD1 (5 bases). The CDR3 extends over 14 amino acids. The V gene lost 0 bases and the J gene lost 5 bases, with 13 bases spanning the gap. Per the germline V gene, CDR1 is DFQATT and CDR2 is SNEGSKA (reference sequence). CDR3 protein: CSARDRAGPYGYTF. In nucleotides, the CDR3 is TGCAGTGCTAGAGATCGGGCAGGGCCTTATGGCTACACCTTC.

This clonotype was picked up many times. This chain connects TRBV12-3 or TRBV12-4 to TRBJ2-7; 11 nucleotides align to TRBD2. The ends lost 3 bases at V and 4 bases at J; junction bases unmatched: 5. CDR3 length equals 15 residues. CDR3 amino acids: CASSFSSGGPYEQYF. CDR3 nucleotides: TGTGCCAGCAGTTTTTCTAGCGGGGGGCCTTACGAGCAGTACTTC.

This clonotype was recorded at least ten times. The genes are TRBV6-5 and TRBJ2-2; TRBD1 agrees at 9 bases. The CDR3 is 16 residues long. Germline V gene data show CDR1 as MNHEY and CDR2 as SVGAGI. Germline trimming cut 0 bases from V and 7 bases from J; bases unmatched to any gene: 6. CDR3 protein: CASSYSGQGGVGELFF. For the CDR3, the DNA is TGTGCCAGCAGTTACTCGGGACAGGGCGGAGTCGGGGAGCTGTTTTTT.